This T cell receptor beta chain came from a study of type 1 regulatory T cells (dated by TCRdb to about 2021). In the study overall: An in vitro protocol by which a Tr1-enriched, alloantigen-specific CD4 T cell product named T-allo10 was generated was characterized in the study. T-allo10 was being tested clinically in patients with hematological malignancies who were undergoing allogeneic hematopoietic stem cell transplantation.

The listed sequencing device is Illumina MiSeq. TCRdb redid the processing of the public reads, applying fastp at Q25 and MiXCR, and retained in-frame beta chains. Each CDR3 protein appears once, grouped with its most common genes and DNA. Recorded for this sample are approximately 45,000 distinct CDR3 sequences; more than 9% of them occurred a single time. The top ten hold 8% to 10% of the sample. Turning to this clonotype: The target of this receptor is not known. Since a much larger clone is just one base distant, this may be a read error.

Results the study describes overall, beyond this receptor: A more restricted TCR repertoire was observed in Tr1 cells than in non-Tr1 cells, and this restriction was interpreted in the study as alloantigen-induced clonal expansion.

What was sequenced was cultured non-Tr1 T cells, either the whole culture or a sorted T cell fraction (not recorded which). Taken with the paper, the label for cell subset or site translates to: non-Tr1 population from the T-allo10 product. The origin of this receptor is a human donor in good health.

CDR3 protein: CASSYNNKQFF. The nucleotide sequence is TGTGCCAGCAGTTACAACAATAAGCAGTTCTTC. The V gene is TRBV6-6 and the J gene is TRBJ2-1, with an unclear D gene assignment. CDR1 and CDR2, per the germline V gene (reference sequence), are MNHNY and SVGAGI. The cysteine opens and the phenylalanine closes a CDR3 of 11 amino acids. Solely the CDR3 DNA is kept, with 33 bases framed from the first base.